The sequence of this T cell receptor beta chain was determined in a study of beta chain features in type 1 diabetes (dated by TCRdb to the late 2010s). For the study in its entirety: Mean age, gender distribution, total cell number and subset yield did not differ between patients and healthy donors. A total of 85 million to 140 million sorted cells were examined across all samples, and the number of cells per subset was strongly correlated with RNA yield. In the study, recently diagnosed type 1 diabetes patients and matched healthy donors were compared on the TCRB repertoires of their sorted circulating CD4+ T cell subsets. Whereas all 30 or so donors provided naive and central memory subsets, regulatory and stem cell-like memory subsets were isolated from just 8 patients and roughly 8 healthy donors. What the work shows at the level of the full study, not this receptor alone: PCR might favor shorter templates, but patient and control samples were amplified and corrected together, so any skew would affect both groups equally. Because small numbers of individuals were included in the HLA sub-analyses, any influence of HLA type on TCRB rearrangement was left unresolved. At VDJ recombination sites, patients with type 1 diabetes made fewer insertions and deleted more nucleotides, a pattern implying thymic rearrangement abnormalities. Because cDNA was sequenced instead of genomic DNA, activated cells with high expression could be over-represented, although the groups did not differ in activation or CD3 levels. Naive, central memory and regulatory TCRB repertoires appeared to be more similar among patients than among healthy donors. Type 1 diabetes patients showed a moderate but significant shortening of TCRB CDR3 length in all four CD4+ subsets.

A word on this clone: Its antigen is unknown. No base qualities exist here, and no much larger clone lies one base off it.

From each donor, a single peripheral blood sample of about 100 mL on average was drawn into heparinised tubes. Using a panel that included CD45RO, CCR7, CD25, CD127, CD95 and CD27, naive, central memory, regulatory and stem cell-like memory CD4+ T cells were sorted on a BD FACSAria II. Every sorted population had a purity above 95%. PBMCs were isolated immediately by Lymphoprep density gradient centrifugation and stained directly without culture. Samples were stained and sorted in pairs, with one healthy donor and one patient per experiment, so that batch effects were minimized. CDR1 SGHTA and CDR2 FQGNSA are derived from the germline V gene. Trimmed from V: 5 bases; trimmed from J: 5 bases; junction bases lacking a gene match: 2. Including the terminal cysteine and phenylalanine, the CDR3 comprises 12 residues. The only DNA kept is the CDR3, 36 bases in frame from the first base. The entire isolated RNA was reverse transcribed using the High Capacity cDNA Reverse Transcription Kit, and thus expressed TCRB transcripts were sequenced. Deep immunoSEQ sequencing was performed on naive, central memory and regulatory T cell samples, with an average of roughly 3.3 million total reads per sample. Sorted cells were lysed in RLT buffer, and RNA was extracted using DNase-treated RNeasy Micro or Mini kits according to cell number. Each cell subset was processed on its own to prevent cross-contamination, while patient and healthy donor samples were processed together. Using the immunoSEQ multiplex PCR, TCRB sequences were amplified from cDNA into 87-bp fragments spanning the CDR3 region. Sequencing of the amplicons was done on the Illumina HiSeq platform. As for how the authors treated the data: Synthetic template baselines were used to correct PCR bias computationally, reads within Hamming distance 2 were collapsed, and singletons that could not be merged were discarded. By aligning reads against IMGT, V, D and J genes, CDR3 length, and insertions or deletions at six rearrangement sites were assigned. Clonotype counts were normalized to sorted cell number within each subset before computing true diversity and Gini coefficients with the tcR R package. Repertoire sharing was quantified using the overlap coefficient calculated on TCRB nucleotide sequences. TCRdb's version of the immuneACCESS table is confined to in-frame rearrangements and falls short of the full clone set. An unresolved V gene accounts for under half of the shortfall where checked; the remainder is of unknown origin. V and J calls and clone size follow that table, whereas D and trimming were derived from the DNA. The sample table shows more than 50,000 clones, and about 55% are seen once. The ten largest clones add up to about 2% of the sample.

The V gene is TRBV7-2 and the J gene is TRBJ2-7, and TRBD2 aligns with 8 junction nucleotides. Source material: Tregs from blood. Reading the label with the study, this specimen's cell subset or site is: regulatory CD4+ T cells. This TCR was recovered from a woman aged 18-35 years in good health. The CDR3 here reads CASSPTSDEQYF. In nucleotide form, the sequence is TGTGCCAGCAGCCCGACTAGCGACGAGCAGTACTTC.